This paragraph reports one TCR beta chain. Its antigen is not known. Looked up from germline, CDR1 is SQVTM and CDR2 is ANQGSEA. The length of the CDR3 is 14 residues. J lost 4 bases, V lost 4 bases, and 6 bases had no gene match. These data are taken from a study of T cells after yellow fever vaccination. Turning to the study itself: Each low-cell-number fraction was prepared by means of SMART-Seq v4 Ultra Low Input. Study outcomes and limitations: Most clones from primary vaccination were detected again post-booster (approximately 96% CD4, about 85% CD8). It was a small share of clonotypes that appeared in both CD4 and CD8 compartments.

One entry per CDR3 protein results from TCRdb running MiXCR on the 5' RACE reads. Seen here are just under 600,000 distinct CDR3 sequences, approximately 13% observed once, and the top ten hold about 14%. This clonotype was obtained from a man under 40 who received the YFV17D yellow fever vaccine. The rearrangement uses TRBV29-1 and TRBJ2-7; 11 nucleotides line up with TRBD2. Specimen: PBMCs, collected on the day of the yellow fever booster vaccination. In nucleotides, the CDR3 is TGCAGCGTTGGGCTTGGGACTAGCGGTTACGAGCAGTACTTC. Its translation is CSVGLGTSGYEQYF.